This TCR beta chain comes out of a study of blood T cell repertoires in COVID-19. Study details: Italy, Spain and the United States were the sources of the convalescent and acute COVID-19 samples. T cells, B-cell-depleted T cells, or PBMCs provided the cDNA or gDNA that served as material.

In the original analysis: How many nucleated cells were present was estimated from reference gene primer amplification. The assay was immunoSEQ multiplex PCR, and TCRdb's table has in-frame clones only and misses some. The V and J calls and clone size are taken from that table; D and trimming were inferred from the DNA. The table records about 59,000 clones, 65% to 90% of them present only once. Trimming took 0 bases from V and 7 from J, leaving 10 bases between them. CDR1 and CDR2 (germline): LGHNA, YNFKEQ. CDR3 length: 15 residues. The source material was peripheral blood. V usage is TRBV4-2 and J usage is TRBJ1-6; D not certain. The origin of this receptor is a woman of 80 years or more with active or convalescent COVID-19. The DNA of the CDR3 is TGTGCCAGCAGCCAAGAGGCCAGTCCCAATTCACCCCTCCACTTT. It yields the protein CASSQEASPNSPLHF.